This TCR beta chain stems from a study of shared clonotypes between healthy human individuals (dated by TCRdb to 2018 to 2020). General notes on the study: A few men and two women, aged 18 to 49 years, made up the cohort. Per donor, three plates each were used for CD4 naive and CD4 memory, two for CD8 naive, and one for CD8 memory. To estimate repertoire size and how much clonotype sharing occurs between individuals, the study deeply sequenced the blood TCR repertoires of several healthy adults. Libraries were prepared and TCR repertoires were sequenced by different laboratories using diverse techniques, in order to increase sequencing depth and limit assay-specific biases. Each donor's leukapheresis produced roughly between about 0.85 and 10 billion PBMCs.

On this clone: Its antigen specificity is not known. No base qualities exist here, and no much larger clone lies one base off it.

Findings and caveats that apply to the study as a whole: About 5% of naive CD4, 3.5% of naive CD8, approximately 2% of memory CD4, and about 0.4% of memory CD8 clonotypes were shared across four donors. Pairwise subsampling indicated that sequencing depth was expected to affect the degree of clonotype sharing among donors. Naive subsets generally had larger estimated clonotype richness than memory subsets. Even with the large sequencing depth, rarefaction of the sorted-subset datasets indicated that sequencing was incomplete. Clonotypes shared by all four sorted-subset donors showed higher generation probabilities than non-shared clonotypes. The genetic and exposure-history diversity represented was limited by the small number of donors. Sampling was restricted to blood, and TCR repertoires in tissue are likely to differ from TCR repertoires in blood.

Using the deep immunoSEQ assay, multiplex PCR amplified TCR CDR3 regions from genomic DNA. Genomic DNA extracted from each cell subset was distributed evenly over all wells of several immunoSEQ 96-well plates, and each plate served as one replicate. Each replicate PCR for sorted subsets received about 200 ng genomic DNA, equal to roughly 33,000 T cell genomes. The purified libraries were quantified using a Qubit 3.0 fluorometer, sized with a Bioanalyzer 2100, and then quantified again using the KAPA Library Quantification kit. Every immunoSEQ 96-well plate was sequenced on a separate single-read 150-cycle Illumina NextSeq 550 flow cell. As for the original processing: Because the immunoSEQ output held only junctional sequences and lacked quality scores, the filtering could not match the filtering applied to full-length reads. To assign V/J genes and CDR3, sequences were annotated against IMGT germline references using PyIR, a Python wrapper for IgBLAST v1.9. Reads with weak V/J assignments (E-value above 1e-6), missing CDR3, stop codons, out-of-frame junctions, or ambiguous translated residues were removed. V3J clonotypes were defined as sequences sharing the same inferred V gene, J gene, and CDR3 amino acid sequence. Percentage overlap between repertoires was computed as shared unique clonotypes divided by the size of the smaller repertoire. RTK rarefaction, the Chao1 estimator, and Recon v2.1 estimates of unobserved clonotypes were used to assess repertoire richness. OLGA was used to compute generation probabilities for all TCRbeta clonotypes that the gDNA method yielded from a handful of donors. In TCRdb, the immuneACCESS table is reduced to in-frame sequences with V and J assigned. These tables do not hold every clone; where another copy was compared, an unresolved V gene accounts for under half, and the others remain unexplained. The DNA gave D and trimming, while V, J and clone size come from that table. Recorded for this sample are 2,500,000 or so clones; approximately 93% of them occurred a single time. Around 0.4% of the sample is in the top ten clones.

The donors were healthy, HIV-negative adults with no recently reported acute infections or vaccinations. Only Caucasian adults living in Nashville, Tennessee, USA were represented among the donors. CD4+ T cells were enriched by magnetic negative selection; naive cells were then positively selected on CD45RA, and the negative fraction formed the memory subset. After blood collection by leukapheresis, PBMCs were isolated using Ficoll-Histopaque density gradient centrifugation and then cryopreserved in the vapor phase of liquid nitrogen. Purity and quantity of every magnetically sorted T cell population were checked by analytical flow cytometry. Each sorted fraction had its genomic DNA isolated and then quantified by UV absorbance on a Nanodrop 2000c. This receptor was obtained from a man between 18 and 35 years old in good health. Some clones in this sample may be carry-over from other donors' samples. The sample taken for sequencing was naive CD4+ T cells from PBMCs. The meaning of the sample's cell subset or site label: CD45RA+ positively selected.

The CDR3 protein sequence reads: CASSGSRDSQETQYF. The nucleotides read TGTGCCAGCTCGGGTAGTCGGGACAGCCAAGAGACCCAGTACTTC. This sequence uses TRBV18 and TRBJ2-5, with 7 bases matching TRBD1. Trimmed from V: 6 bases; trimmed from J: 1 base; junction bases lacking a gene match: 8. The cysteine opens and the phenylalanine closes a CDR3 of 15 amino acids. Only the CDR3 part of the read is kept: 45 bases, read in frame from the first base. Via the germline V gene, CDR1 is KGHSH and CDR2 LQKENI.